This TCR beta chain was sequenced for a study of blood T cells in healthy people across ages. Germline V lookup: CDR1 LGHDT, CDR2 YNNKEL (reference sequence). Trimming left V 1 base short and J 6 bases short, with 10 bases between. This CDR3 spans 13 amino acids. Alongside a J-beta primer mix, a sample-barcoded 5' primer served in a second PCR lasting about 7 to 12 cycles. TCRdb recomputed calls from the 5' RACE reads with MiXCR, one row per CDR3 protein. The sample contains about 930,000 distinct CDR3 sequences, 25% to 35% of which appear only once. This clonotype was found a few times. These data were also filed under a second study, of T cells of mothers and their children. From that report: During the second PCR, the M1S primer introduced sample barcodes along with 2-4 random nucleotides.

The chain joins TRBV3-1 to TRBJ2-7, with D possibly TRBD1 on 5 matching bases. Sequenced sample: blood. This sequence was found in a woman in her thirties or forties in good health. Written as DNA, the CDR3 is TGTGCCAGCAGCCAAGTAAGCCAGGGCGAGCAGTACTTC. It yields the protein CASSQVSQGEQYF.